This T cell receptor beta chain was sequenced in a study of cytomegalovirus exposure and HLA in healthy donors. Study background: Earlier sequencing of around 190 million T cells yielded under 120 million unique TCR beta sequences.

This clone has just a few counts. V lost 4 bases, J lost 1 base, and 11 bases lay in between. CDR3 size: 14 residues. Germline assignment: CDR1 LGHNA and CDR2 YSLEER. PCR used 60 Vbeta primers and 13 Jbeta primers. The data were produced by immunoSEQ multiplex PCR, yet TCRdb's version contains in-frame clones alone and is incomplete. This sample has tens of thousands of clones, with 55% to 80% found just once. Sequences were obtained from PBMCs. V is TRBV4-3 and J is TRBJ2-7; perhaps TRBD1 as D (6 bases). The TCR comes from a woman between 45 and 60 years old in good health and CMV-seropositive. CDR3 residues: CASSPARGSYEQYF. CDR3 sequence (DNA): TGCGCCAGCAGCCCCGCAAGGGGGTCCTACGAGCAGTACTTC.